This T cell receptor (beta chain) emerged from a study of blood T cell repertoires in COVID-19. Per germline, CDR1 MNHNS and CDR2 SASEGT. J gave up 4 bases and V 0 bases, and 3 bases lay outside the gene matches. The CDR3 length is 15 residues. Here immunoSEQ multiplex PCR was the method, and the copy in TCRdb shows in-frame clones only, minus some. There are some 380,000 clones in the sample; more than 70% occur only once, and 1% to 1.5% lies in the top ten. The specimen sequenced was PBMCs or T cells enriched from blood (not recorded which). The chain recombines TRBV6-1 with TRBJ1-1, with 9 bases matching TRBD1. The TCR sequence derives from a man aged 25-40 years who had recovered from COVID-19. The CDR3 coding sequence is TGTGCCAGCAGTGAAGCGGGACAGGGATTCACTGAAGCTTTCTTT. Amino acids: CASSEAGQGFTEAFF.